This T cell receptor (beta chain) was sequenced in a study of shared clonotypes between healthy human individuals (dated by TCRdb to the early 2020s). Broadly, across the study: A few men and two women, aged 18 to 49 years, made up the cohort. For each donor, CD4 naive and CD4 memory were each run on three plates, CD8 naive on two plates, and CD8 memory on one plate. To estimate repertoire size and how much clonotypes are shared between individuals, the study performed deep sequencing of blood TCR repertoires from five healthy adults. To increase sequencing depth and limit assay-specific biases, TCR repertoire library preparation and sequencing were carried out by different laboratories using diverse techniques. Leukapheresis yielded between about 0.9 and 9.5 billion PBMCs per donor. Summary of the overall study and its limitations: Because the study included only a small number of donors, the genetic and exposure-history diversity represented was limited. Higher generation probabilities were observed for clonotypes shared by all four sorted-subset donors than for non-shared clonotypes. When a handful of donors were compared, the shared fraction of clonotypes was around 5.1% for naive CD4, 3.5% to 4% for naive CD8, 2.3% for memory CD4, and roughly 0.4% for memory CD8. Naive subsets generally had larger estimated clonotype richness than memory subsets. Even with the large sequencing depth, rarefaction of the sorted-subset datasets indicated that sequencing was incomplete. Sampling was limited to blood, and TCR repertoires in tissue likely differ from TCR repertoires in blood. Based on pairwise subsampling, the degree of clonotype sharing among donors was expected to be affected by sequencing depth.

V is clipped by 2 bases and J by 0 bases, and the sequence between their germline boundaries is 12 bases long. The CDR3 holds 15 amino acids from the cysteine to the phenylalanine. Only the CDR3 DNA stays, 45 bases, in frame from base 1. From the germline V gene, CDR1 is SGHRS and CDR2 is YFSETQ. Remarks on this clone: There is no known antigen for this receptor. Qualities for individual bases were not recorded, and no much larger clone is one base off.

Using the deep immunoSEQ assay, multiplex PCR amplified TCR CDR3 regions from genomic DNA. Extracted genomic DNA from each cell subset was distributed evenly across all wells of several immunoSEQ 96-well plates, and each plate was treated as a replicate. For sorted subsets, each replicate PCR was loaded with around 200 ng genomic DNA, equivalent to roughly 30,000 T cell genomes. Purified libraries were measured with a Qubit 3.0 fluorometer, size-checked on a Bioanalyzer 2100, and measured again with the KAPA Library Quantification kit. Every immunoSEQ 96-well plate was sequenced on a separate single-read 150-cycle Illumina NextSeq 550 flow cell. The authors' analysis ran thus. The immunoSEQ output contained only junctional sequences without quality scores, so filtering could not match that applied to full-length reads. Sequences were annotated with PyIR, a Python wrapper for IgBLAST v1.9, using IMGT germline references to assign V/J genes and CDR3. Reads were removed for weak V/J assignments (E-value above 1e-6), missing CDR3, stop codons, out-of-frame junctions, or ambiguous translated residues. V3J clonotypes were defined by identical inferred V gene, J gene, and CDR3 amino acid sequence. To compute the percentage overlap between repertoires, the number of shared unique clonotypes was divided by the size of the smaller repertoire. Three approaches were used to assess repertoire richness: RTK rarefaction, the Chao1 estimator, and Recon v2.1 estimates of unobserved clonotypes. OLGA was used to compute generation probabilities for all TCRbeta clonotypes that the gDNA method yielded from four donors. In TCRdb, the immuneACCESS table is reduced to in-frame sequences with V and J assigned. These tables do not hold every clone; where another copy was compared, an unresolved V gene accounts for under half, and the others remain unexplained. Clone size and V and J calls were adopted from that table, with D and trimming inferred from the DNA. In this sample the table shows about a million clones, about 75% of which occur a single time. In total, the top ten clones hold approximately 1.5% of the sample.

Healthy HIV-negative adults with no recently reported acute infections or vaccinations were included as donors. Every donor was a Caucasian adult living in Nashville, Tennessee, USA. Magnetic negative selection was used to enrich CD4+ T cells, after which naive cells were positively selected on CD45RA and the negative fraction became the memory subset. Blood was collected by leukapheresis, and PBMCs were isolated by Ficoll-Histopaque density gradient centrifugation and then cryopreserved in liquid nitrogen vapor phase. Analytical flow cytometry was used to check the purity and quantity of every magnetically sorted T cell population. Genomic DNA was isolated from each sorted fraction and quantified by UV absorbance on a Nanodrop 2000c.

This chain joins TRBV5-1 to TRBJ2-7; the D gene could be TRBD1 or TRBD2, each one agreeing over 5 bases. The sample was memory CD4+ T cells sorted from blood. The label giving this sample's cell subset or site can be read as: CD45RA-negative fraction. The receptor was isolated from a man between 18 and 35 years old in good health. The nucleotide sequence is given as TGCGCCAGCAGCTTCGGGGACGGCAGCTCCTACGAGCAGTACTTC. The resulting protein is CASSFGDGSSYEQYF.